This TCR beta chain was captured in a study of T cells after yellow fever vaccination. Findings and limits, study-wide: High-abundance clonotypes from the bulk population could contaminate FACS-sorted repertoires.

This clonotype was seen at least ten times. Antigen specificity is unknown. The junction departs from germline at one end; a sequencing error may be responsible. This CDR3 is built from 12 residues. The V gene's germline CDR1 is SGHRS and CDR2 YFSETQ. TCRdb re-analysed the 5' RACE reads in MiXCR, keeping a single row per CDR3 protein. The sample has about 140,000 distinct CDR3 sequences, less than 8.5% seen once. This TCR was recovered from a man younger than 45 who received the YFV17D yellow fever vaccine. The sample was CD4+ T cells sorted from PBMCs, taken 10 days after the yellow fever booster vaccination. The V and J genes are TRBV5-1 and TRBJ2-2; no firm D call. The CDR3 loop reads CASRLNAGELFF. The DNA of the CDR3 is TGCGCCAGCAGACTGAACGCCGGGGAGCTGTTTTTT.